The subject of this entry is one T cell receptor beta chain. Its antigen is not identified. The data were taken from a study of cytomegalovirus exposure and HLA in healthy donors. Points from the study as a whole: Investigators reported 150 to 200 TCR beta chains as tied to cytomegalovirus.

Researchers ran the PCR with 60 Vbeta and 13 Jbeta primers. Clones were read by immunoSEQ multiplex PCR, and TCRdb kept only the in-frame ones, dropping some. The sample lists 120,000 or so clones, roughly 82% occurring once. CDR1 and CDR2 from the germline V gene are MNHEY and SVGAGI. This CDR3 is built from 15 residues. V was pared by 6 bases and J by 3 bases, with 9 bases of the junction left unmatched. The chain couples TRBV6-5 to TRBJ2-7; 9 positions match TRBD1. This clonotype was sampled from a woman between 18 and 30 years old in good health and CMV-seronegative. What was sequenced was PBMCs. CDR3 residues: CASSPRGTGIYEQYF. The CDR3 bases are TGTGCCAGCAGCCCCCGAGGGACAGGGATCTACGAGCAGTACTTC.